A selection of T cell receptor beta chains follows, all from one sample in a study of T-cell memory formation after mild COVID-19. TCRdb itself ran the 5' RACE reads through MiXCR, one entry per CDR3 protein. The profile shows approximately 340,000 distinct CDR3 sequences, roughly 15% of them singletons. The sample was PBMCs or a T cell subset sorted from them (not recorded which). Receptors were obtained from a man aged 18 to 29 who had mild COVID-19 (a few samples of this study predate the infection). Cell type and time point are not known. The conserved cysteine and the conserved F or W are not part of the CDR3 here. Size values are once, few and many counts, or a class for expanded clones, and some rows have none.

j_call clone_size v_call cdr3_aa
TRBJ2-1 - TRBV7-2 ASSFPGAEQF
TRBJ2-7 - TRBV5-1 ASSPSILSSYEQY
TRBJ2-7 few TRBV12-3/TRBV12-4 ASSWSGGGDEQY
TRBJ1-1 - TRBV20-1 SAKIVGLSNTEAF
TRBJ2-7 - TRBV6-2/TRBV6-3 ASSYREGEQY
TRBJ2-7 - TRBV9 ASSVGTGFYEQY
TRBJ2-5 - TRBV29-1 SGGTGGQETQY
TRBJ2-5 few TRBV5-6 ASSLFSHQETQY
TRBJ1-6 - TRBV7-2 ASSLGPYNSPLH
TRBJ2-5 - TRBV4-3 ASSQDWAVQETQY
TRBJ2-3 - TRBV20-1 SAGTTSGGVRQY
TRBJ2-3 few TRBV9 ASSVGPSGDTQY
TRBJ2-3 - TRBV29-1 SGVPGNTDTQY
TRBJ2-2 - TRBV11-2 ASKGPGELF
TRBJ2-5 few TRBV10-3 AISESNQETQY
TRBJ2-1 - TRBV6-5 ASKAGLAGGEQF
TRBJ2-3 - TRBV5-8 ASSWTGPNTQY
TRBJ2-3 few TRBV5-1 ASSLGLATTDTQY
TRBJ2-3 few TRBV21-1 ASSQSSPDTQY
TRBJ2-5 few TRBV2 ASRATEVQETQY
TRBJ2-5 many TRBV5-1 ASSLEQGRETQY
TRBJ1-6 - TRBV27 ASSLSAGSGVYNSPLH
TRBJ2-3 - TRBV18 ASSPPGQGPSTDTQY
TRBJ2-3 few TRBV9 ASSVAPRDGGVNTDTQY
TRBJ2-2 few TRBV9 ASSEDGTGELF
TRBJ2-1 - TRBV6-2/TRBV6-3 ASSRLAGEQF
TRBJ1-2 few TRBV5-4 ASSAQGQPSYT
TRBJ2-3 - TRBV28 ASSLPGLVADTQY
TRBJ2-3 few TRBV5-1 ASSNGLAGEVDTQY
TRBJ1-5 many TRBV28 ASSLSQGYQPQH
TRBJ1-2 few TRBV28 ASSLDREYGYT
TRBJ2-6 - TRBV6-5 ASSYLQGVSGANVLT
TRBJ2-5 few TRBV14 ASSPSRGLETQY
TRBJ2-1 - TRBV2 ASTPGNGGYNEQF
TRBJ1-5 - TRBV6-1 ASGISGQGGQPQH
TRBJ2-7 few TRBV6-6 ASSSTRQTYEQY
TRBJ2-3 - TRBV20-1 SADSITRTDTQY
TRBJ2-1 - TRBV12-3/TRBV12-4 ASSWTGGIDEQF
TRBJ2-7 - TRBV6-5 ASRAGLAGAYEQY
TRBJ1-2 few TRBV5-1 ASTPGGFGYT
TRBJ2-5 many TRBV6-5 ASSYRGETQY
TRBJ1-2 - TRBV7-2 ASSLAQGHYGYT
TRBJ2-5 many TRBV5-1 ASSLERGETQY
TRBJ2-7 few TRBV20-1 SARSLAASYEQY
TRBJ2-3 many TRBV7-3 ASSSNHGGDTQY
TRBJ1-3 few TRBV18 ASSQTVQGTSGNTIY
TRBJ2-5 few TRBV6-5 ASSYSPGYQETQY
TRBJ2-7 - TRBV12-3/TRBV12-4 ASSLSSGYYEQY
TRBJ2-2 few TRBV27 ASSLYQGRNTGELF
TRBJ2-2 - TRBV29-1 SVEGYWPGELF
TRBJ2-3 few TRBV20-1 SARREDTQY
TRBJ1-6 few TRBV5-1 ASRPGTGESPLH
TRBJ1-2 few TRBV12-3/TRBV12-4 ASSFRLPSFKGYT
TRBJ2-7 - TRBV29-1 SVLGLAGGLSSYEQY
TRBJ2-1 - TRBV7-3 ASSLRRSDNEQF
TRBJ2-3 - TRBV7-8 ASSSHHRAHTQY
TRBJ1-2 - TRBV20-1 SAREDGRYGYT
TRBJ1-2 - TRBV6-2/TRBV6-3 ASSPSGEGLNYGYT
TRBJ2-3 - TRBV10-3 AISAQDTQY